The 8 T cell receptor beta chains in this list originate from one sample, sequenced in a study of CD8 T cells in Susac syndrome. RNA, at about 0.45 to 1 ug, was reverse transcribed with random hexamers. TCRdb fed the immunoSEQ multiplex PCR reads into MiXCR, producing one record per CDR3 protein. The sample has about 180,000 distinct CDR3 sequences; 85% to 95% are singletons. Material: CD8+ T cells from PBMCs. These receptor sequences come from a human donor with multiple sclerosis.

The chain's CDR3 is CASSPGLAGGTQYF. For the CDR3, the DNA is TGTGCCAGCAGTCCAGGACTAGCGGGAGGGACCCAGTACTTC. V and J are TRBV28 and TRBJ2-5; the match to TRBD2 covers 14 bases. The CDR3 totals 14 residues. With V trimmed by 5 bases and J by 7 bases, 3 bases remained unmatched. CDR1 and CDR2 from the germline V gene are MDHEN and SYDVKM.

CDR3 amino acids: CASSPDRGSYTGELFF. The CDR3 DNA reads TGTGCCAGCAGCCCCGACAGGGGCTCCTACACCGGGGAGCTGTTTTTT. V is TRBV6-6 and J is TRBJ2-2; 8 bases match TRBD1. The length of the CDR3 is 16 residues. Germline CDR1 reads MNHNY; CDR2 reads SVGAGI (reference sequence). The trim removed 6 bases at V and 3 bases at J, leaving 9 bases unmatched.

The chain employs TRBV6-1 and TRBJ2-7; the match to TRBD2 covers 13 bases. CDR3 size: 16 residues. V trimming: 0 bases; J trimming: 7 bases; junction bases outside the gene matches: 6. CDR1 MNHNS and CDR2 SASEGT come from the germline V gene. The DNA of the CDR3 is TGTGCCAGCAGTGAAGCAACTAGCGGGGGGGCTACGGAGCAGTACTTC. It is translated as CASSEATSGGATEQYF.

The gene calls are TRBV16 and TRBJ1-1, with D unresolved. V was cut by 4 bases and J by 4 bases, with 10 bases left in between. The germline CDR1 and CDR2 sequences are KGHSY and FQNENV. CDR3 size: 13 residues. CDR3 sequence reads: CASSLQAGTEAFF. DNA for the CDR3: TGTGCCAGCAGCCTTCAAGCAGGCACTGAAGCTTTCTTT. The whole variable domain, remainder taken from reference TRBV16 and TRBJ1-1, is GEEVAQTPKHLVRGEGQKAKLYCAPIKGHSYVFWYQQVLKNEFKFLISFQNENVFDETGMPKERFSAKCLPNSPCSLEIQATKLEDSAVYFCASSLQAGTEAFFGQGTRLTVV.

The chain recombines TRBV7-2 with TRBJ2-7; the match to TRBD2 covers 14 bases. The germline V gene has CDR1 SGHTA and CDR2 FQGNSA. The ends lost 1 base at V and 6 bases at J; junction bases unmatched: 5. CDR3 length: 16 amino acids. The CDR3 coding sequence is TGTGCCAGCAGCTTAGGGGGACTAGCGGGAGCATCCGAGCAGTACTTC. It translates to CASSLGGLAGASEQYF.

The chain recombines TRBV14 with TRBJ2-7; no reliable D call. The CDR3 runs to 12 residues. The germline CDR1 and CDR2 sequences are SGHDN and FVKESK. V was trimmed by 1 base and J by 3 bases, leaving 4 bases between them. Here the CDR3 reads CASSQGYYEQYF. The CDR3 nucleotides read TGTGCCAGCAGCCAAGGTTACTACGAGCAGTACTTC.

The chain joins TRBV2 to TRBJ2-4, with D maybe TRBD2 (5 bases). CDR3 length: 11 amino acids. Germline CDR1 and CDR2: SNHLY and FYNNEI. V lost 3 bases to trimming and J lost 15 bases, with 12 bases between them. CDR3 amino acids: CASSEGVKRYF. DNA of the CDR3: TGTGCCAGCAGTGAGGGAGTAAAGAGGTACTTC.

This chain uses TRBV27 with TRBJ2-7; 9 bases are a match to TRBD1. V lost 2 bases to trimming and J lost 7 bases; unmatched junction nucleotides: 9. Germline V gene sequence: CDR1 MNHEY, CDR2 SMNVEV (reference sequence). There are 15 residues in the CDR3. The CDR3 spells CASSLTGTGYVEQYF. In DNA, the CDR3 is TGTGCCAGCAGTTTAACCGGGACAGGGTACGTGGAGCAGTACTTC.